One and the same sample provided the 22 T cell receptor beta chains below, sequenced in a study of post-analysis software for immune sequencing data. Unique molecular identifiers were present in the TCR beta cDNA libraries. TCRdb analysed the PCR reads with MiXCR anew, one entry per CDR3 protein. The data contain more than 350,000 distinct CDR3 sequences, 35% to 45% of them seen just once; the ten biggest clones take up 7.6%. These TCRs are of unknown antigen specificity. Study outcomes and limitations: Patients carried four or five TRBV segments more frequently than controls did, and TRBV5-6, TRBV5-1 and TRBV20-1 were among them.

The material sequenced was blood. All receptors come from a girl under 10 years old with multiple sclerosis.

The chain is built from TRBV7-9 and TRBJ2-5, with D perhaps TRBD1 (5 bases). The CDR3 spans 14 residues. Trimming took off 6 bases at V and 11 bases at J, with 22 bases between the two ends. Per germline, CDR1 SEHNR and CDR2 FQNEAQ (reference sequence). In DNA form, the CDR3 reads TGTGCCAGCAGTCGCTGGGCAGGGCCCAATGAGCAGTACTTC. The encoded protein is CASSRWAGPNEQYF.

The genes are TRBV29-1 and TRBJ2-3; D possibly corresponds to TRBD2 (5 bases). Germline V gene data show CDR1 as SQVTM and CDR2 as ANQGSEA. Deletions cut 1 base from V and 4 bases from J, with 9 bases between. The CDR3 totals 13 residues. CDR3 sequence reads: CSVEGSSPDTQYF. CDR3 DNA sequence: TGCAGCGTTGAAGGTTCTAGCCCAGATACGCAGTATTTT.

Written as DNA, the CDR3 is TGTGCCAGCACCGGGACAGGGCAACCGAACACTGAAGCTTTCTTT. It encodes CASTGTGQPNTEAFF. This rearrangement joins TRBV6-2 or TRBV6-3 to TRBJ1-1, with TRBD1 identical over 9 bases. Germline V gene sequence: CDR1 MNHEY, CDR2 SVGEGT. CDR3 length: 15 residues. The junction had 7 bases not matched to a gene; V was cut back by 7 bases and J by 1 base.

The rearrangement joins TRBV4-3 to TRBJ2-3; 9 nucleotides line up with TRBD1. From germline, CDR1 is LGHNA and CDR2 YSLEER. CDR3 size: 16 residues. The trim removed 3 bases at V and 4 bases at J, leaving 8 bases unmatched. The CDR3 reads CASSHGDRVIADTQYF. CDR3 bases: TGCGCCAGCAGCCATGGGGACAGGGTTATTGCAGATACGCAGTATTTT.

This clonotype was seen a handful of times. The chain joins TRBV20-1 to TRBJ2-3; D gene unclear. Trimming left V 0 bases short and J 0 bases short, with 13 bases between. This CDR3 comprises 16 residues. The germline V gene encodes CDR1 DFQATT and CDR2 SNEGSKA (reference sequence). CDR3 region: CSARDLWNPSTDTQYF. DNA for the CDR3: TGCAGTGCTAGAGATCTTTGGAACCCTAGCACAGATACGCAGTATTTT.

The chain combines TRBV18 with TRBJ2-1; 7 bases match TRBD2. CDR3 size: 16 residues. In germline, CDR1 is KGHSH, CDR2 LQKENI. Trimming removed 5 bases from V and 7 bases from J; junction bases left unmatched: 14. The CDR3 sequence is CASSYQELANRNEQFF. The DNA for the CDR3 is TGTGCCAGCTCATACCAGGAACTAGCGAATCGGAATGAGCAGTTCTTC.

This clonotype was seen more than once but under ten times. V usage is TRBV28 and J usage is TRBJ2-7; possible D gene TRBD2, 7 bases. The germline V gene has CDR1 MDHEN and CDR2 SYDVKM. This CDR3 has 16 amino acids. Trimming shortened V by 6 bases and J by 6 bases, and 24 bases separated the two germline ends. The DNA for the CDR3 is TGTGCCAGCAGCCGACCCCCGGGGGGCGAGTGGCGCGAGCAGTACTTC. Translation: CASSRPPGGEWREQYF.

J is TRBJ2-1 and V is TRBV12-3 or TRBV12-4; D possibly corresponds to TRBD1 (6 bases). CDR3 length: 15 residues. With 5 bases removed from V and 3 bases from J, the gap between germline ends came to 14 bases. CDR3: CASSPNRDNYNEQFF. As DNA, the CDR3 is TGTGCCAGCAGTCCTAACCGGGACAACTACAATGAGCAGTTCTTC.

This chain joins TRBV29-1 and TRBJ1-2; no definite D call. This CDR3 is built from 12 residues. Germline loops: CDR1 SQVTM, CDR2 ANQGSEA. The germline V and J ends were trimmed by 1 base and 4 bases, with 7 bases remaining between them. Here the CDR3 DNA reads TGCAGCGTTGAAGGCCAGGCCTATGGCTACACCTTC. Protein product: CSVEGQAYGYTF.

Here the CDR3 reads CASSLYRIYTDTQYF. The CDR3 nucleotides are TGTGCCAGCAGCTTATACAGGATATACACAGATACGCAGTATTTT. The chain recombines TRBV5-6 with TRBJ2-3; the D gene is possibly TRBD1 (5 bases). Germline loops: CDR1 SGHDT, CDR2 YYEEEE. The CDR3 contains 15 residues. Trimming removed 2 bases from V and 2 bases from J, with 12 bases in between.

The genes are TRBV7-9 and TRBJ2-7; 8 nucleotides line up with TRBD2. The CDR3 runs 13 residues. The V gene's germline CDR1 is SEHNR and CDR2 FQNEAQ (reference sequence). The V and J ends lost 7 bases and 2 bases, in that order; junction bases with no gene match: 4. The CDR3: CASTGGSPYEQYF. CDR3 sequence (DNA): TGTGCCAGCACGGGAGGGTCCCCCTACGAGCAGTACTTC.

This clonotype was recorded a few times. V gene TRBV27 combines with J gene TRBJ1-6; D ambiguous. The CDR3 consists of 16 residues. V was trimmed by 6 bases and J by 7 bases, leaving 19 bases between them. Germline CDR1 reads MNHEY; CDR2 reads SMNVEV (reference sequence). CDR3 coding DNA: TGTGCCAGCAGCCCTGACCGGACCTGGGGAAATTCACCCCTCCACTTT. Amino acid sequence: CASSPDRTWGNSPLHF.

The chain employs TRBV7-3 and TRBJ2-1; D not certain. This CDR3 is built from 15 residues. Germline V gene lookup returns CDR1 SGHTA and CDR2 FQGTGA. Between the trimmed V and J ends, which lost 0 bases and 0 bases, there was a span of 6 bases. Here the CDR3 reads CASSLTLSSYNEQFF. The CDR3 nucleotides are TGTGCCAGCAGCTTAACTCTTAGCTCCTACAATGAGCAGTTCTTC.

This clonotype was seen a handful of times. The J gene is TRBJ1-3, the V gene TRBV5-1; perhaps TRBD1 as D (5 bases). CDR1 and CDR2 from the germline V gene are SGHRS and YFSETQ. V gave up 5 bases and J gave up 2 bases, with 11 bases separating them. The CDR3 covers 14 residues. In DNA, the CDR3 is TGCGCCAGCAGACCAGGGAGTGCTGGAAACACCATATATTTT. The encoded protein is CASRPGSAGNTIYF.

The genes are TRBV12-3 or TRBV12-4 and TRBJ2-7, with D possibly called TRBD1 or TRBD2 (5 bases each). The CDR3 is made up of 13 amino acids. Trimming left V 4 bases short and J 4 bases short, with 11 bases between. The CDR3 DNA follows: TGTGCCAGCAGTTATGGGACCCCATACGAGCAGTACTTC. Its protein product is CASSYGTPYEQYF.

This clonotype was observed a handful of times. The V call is TRBV6-1, the J call TRBJ2-5; tentative D call: TRBD1 (6 bases). The V gene's germline CDR1 is MNHNS and CDR2 SASEGT. This CDR3 spans 13 amino acids. Deletions cut 10 bases from V and 5 bases from J, with 17 bases between. CDR3 nucleotide sequence: TGTGCCACCCTATACGAAGGGGGTGAGACCCAGTACTTC. Encoded protein: CATLYEGGETQYF.

The chain is built from TRBV12-3 or TRBV12-4 and TRBJ2-5; D not certain. The CDR3 is 15 amino acids. V was trimmed by 3 bases and J by 1 base, leaving 12 bases between them. CDR3 coding DNA: TGTGCCAGCAGTTTTCGGGCGGCAGCCCAAGAGACCCAGTACTTC. Protein: CASSFRAAAQETQYF.

The chain is built from TRBV3-1 and TRBJ2-1, with no clear D. Trimming took 0 bases from V and 0 from J, leaving 18 bases between them. CDR1 is LGHDT and CDR2 is YNNKEL in the germline V gene (reference sequence). This CDR3 is 19 amino acids long. CDR3 sequence: CASSQDWLDPSFSYNEQFF. The CDR3 region has the DNA TGTGCCAGCAGCCAAGATTGGCTAGACCCAAGTTTCTCCTACAATGAGCAGTTCTTC.

The V gene is TRBV18, the J gene TRBJ2-1; D not certain. Germline values: CDR1 KGHSH, CDR2 LQKENI. Trimming shortened V by 2 bases and J by 10 bases, and 15 bases separated the two germline ends. This CDR3 has 14 amino acids. Here the CDR3 DNA reads TGTGCCAGCTCACCAAGGAGTGCAGCTATCGAGCAGTTCTTC. This gives the protein CASSPRSAAIEQFF. The full variable domain, rest sourced from reference TRBV18 and TRBJ2-1, is NAGVMQNPRHLVRRRGQEARLRCSPMKGHSHVYWYRQLPEEGLKFMVYLQKENIIDESGMPKERFSAEFPKEGPSILRIQQVVRGDSAAYFCASSPRSAAIEQFFGPGTRLTVL.

The chain employs TRBV9 and TRBJ1-1, with a possible D match to TRBD1 (6 bases). Trimming took 3 bases from V and 2 from J, leaving 11 bases between them. The CDR3 loop spans 14 amino acids. Germline V gene data show CDR1 as SGDLS and CDR2 as YYNGEE. CDR3 DNA: TGTGCCAGCAGCGCGCCAGGGGTAAACACTGAAGCTTTCTTT. Its protein is CASSAPGVNTEAFF.

The chain has TRBV29-1 and TRBJ2-7, with 9 bases identical to TRBD1. CDR1 is SQVTM and CDR2 is ANQGSEA in the germline V gene. J was trimmed by 4 bases and V by 3 bases; bases with no gene match: 13. This CDR3 is built from 16 residues. The DNA for the CDR3 is TGCAGCGTTGAGCCGAACCCTCCGGGACAGGGTTACGAGCAGTACTTC. This sequence encodes CSVEPNPPGQGYEQYF.

The chain carries TRBV5-1 and TRBJ2-7; maybe TRBD2 (5 bases). The CDR3 has 14 amino acids. Per the germline V gene, CDR1 is SGHRS and CDR2 is YFSETQ. V dropped 1 base and J dropped 0 bases, with 8 bases sitting between them. CDR3 sequence reads: CASSLIANSYEQYF. The CDR3 bases are TGCGCCAGCAGCTTGATAGCGAACTCCTACGAGCAGTACTTC.